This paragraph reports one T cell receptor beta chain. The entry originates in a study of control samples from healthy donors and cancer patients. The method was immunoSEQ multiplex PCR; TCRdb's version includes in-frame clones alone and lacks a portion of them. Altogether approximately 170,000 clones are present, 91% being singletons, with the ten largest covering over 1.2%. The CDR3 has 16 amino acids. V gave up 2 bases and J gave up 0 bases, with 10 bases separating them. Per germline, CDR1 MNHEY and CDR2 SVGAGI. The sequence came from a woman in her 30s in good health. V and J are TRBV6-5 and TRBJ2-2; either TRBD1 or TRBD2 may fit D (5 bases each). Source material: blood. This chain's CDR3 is CASSYGTDANTGELFF. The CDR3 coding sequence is TGTGCCAGCAGTTACGGGACGGATGCGAACACCGGGGAGCTGTTTTTT.